The present entry profiles one T cell receptor (beta chain) with its context. No antigen is known for it. This sample is drawn from a study of cytomegalovirus exposure and HLA in healthy donors. In the PCR, 60 Vbeta and 13 Jbeta primers were used. The protocol was immunoSEQ multiplex PCR, while the TCRdb copy is restricted to in-frame clones and leaves out a portion. The table shows 100,000 to 150,000 clones, with roughly 81% occurring only once. Trimming shortened V by 4 bases and J by 7 bases, and 20 bases separated the two germline ends. This CDR3 spans 15 amino acids. Germline values: CDR1 SGHDT, CDR2 YYEEEE. Notes on the study in general: A link between a missense DCLRE1C variant and TCR beta V- and J-gene trimming emerged from a later analysis. The records held CMV serostatus as the only immune exposure information.

The sequencing input was PBMCs. The rearrangement links TRBV5-6 to TRBJ2-5; D is ambiguous. This TCR was sampled from a woman aged 25 to 39 in good health and CMV-seronegative. The DNA of the CDR3 is TGTGCCAGCAGCCTAAACTCGAACCCGCCCGGGACCCAGTACTTC. It is translated as CASSLNSNPPGTQYF.